This TCR beta chain was identified in a study of cytomegalovirus exposure and HLA in healthy donors. Study-wide points: Cytomegalovirus association was assigned to about 150 TCR beta chains.

To note about this clone: Antigen specificity is unknown.

Measured with immunoSEQ multiplex PCR; TCRdb has only the in-frame clones, and not every one. The sample carries 110,000 or so clones, about 91% recorded once. Germline CDR1 MNHNS, CDR2 SASEGT. This CDR3 has 12 residues. With 4 bases removed from V and 8 bases from J, the gap between germline ends came to 9 bases. The chain is built from TRBV6-1 and TRBJ2-1, with D perhaps matching TRBD1 (6 bases). The specimen sequenced was PBMCs. This clonotype was obtained from a man between 18 and 29 years old in good health and CMV-seronegative. CDR3 protein: CASSVGGDEQFF. For the CDR3, the DNA is TGTGCCAGCAGTGTTGGGGGCGATGAGCAGTTCTTC.